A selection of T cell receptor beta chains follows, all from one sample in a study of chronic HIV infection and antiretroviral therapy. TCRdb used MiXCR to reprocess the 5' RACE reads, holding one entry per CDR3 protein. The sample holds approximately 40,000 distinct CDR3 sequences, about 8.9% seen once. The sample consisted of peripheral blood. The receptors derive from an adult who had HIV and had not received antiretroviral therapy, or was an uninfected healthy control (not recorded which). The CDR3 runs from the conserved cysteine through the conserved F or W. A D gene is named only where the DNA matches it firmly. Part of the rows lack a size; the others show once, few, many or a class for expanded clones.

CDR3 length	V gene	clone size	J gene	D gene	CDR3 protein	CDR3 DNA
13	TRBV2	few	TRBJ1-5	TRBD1	CASSAGQGQPQHF	TGTGCCAGCAGTGCCGGACAGGGGCAGCCCCAGCATTTT
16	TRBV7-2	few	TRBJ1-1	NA	CASSLKGSPRVTEAFF	TGTGCCAGCAGCTTAAAAGGGAGCCCTAGGGTCACTGAAGCTTTCTTT
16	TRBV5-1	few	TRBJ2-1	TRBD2	CASSLGGLDNYNEQFF	TGCGCCAGCAGCTTGGGGGGACTAGACAACTACAATGAGCAGTTCTTC
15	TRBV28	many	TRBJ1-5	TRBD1	CASRGDRGVGQPQHF	TGTGCCAGCAGGGGGGACAGGGGAGTAGGTCAGCCCCAGCATTTT
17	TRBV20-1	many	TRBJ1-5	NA	CSARDLKGLATNQPQHF	TGCAGTGCTAGAGATCTGAAGGGTTTGGCAACCAATCAGCCCCAGCATTTT
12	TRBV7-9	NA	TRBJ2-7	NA	CASSLGRLGQYF	TGTGCCAGCAGCTTAGGTAGGCTCGGGCAGTACTTC
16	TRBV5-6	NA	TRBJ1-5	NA	CASSRGWEGANQPQHF	TGTGCCAGCAGCCGAGGCTGGGAAGGGGCCAATCAGCCCCAGCATTTT
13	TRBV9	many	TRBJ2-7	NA	CASSVAVGSEQYF	TGTGCCAGCAGCGTAGCTGTTGGGTCCGAGCAGTACTTC
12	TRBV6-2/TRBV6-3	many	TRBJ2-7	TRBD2	CASKGGRNEQYF	TGTGCCAGCAAAGGCGGGAGGAACGAGCAGTACTTC
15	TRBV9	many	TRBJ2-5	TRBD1	CASSPLRDSQETQYF	TGTGCCAGCAGCCCCCTCCGGGACAGCCAAGAGACCCAGTACTTC
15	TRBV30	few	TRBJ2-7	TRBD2	CAWSKTSGGSYEQYF	TGTGCCTGGAGTAAGACTAGCGGGGGCTCCTACGAGCAGTACTTC
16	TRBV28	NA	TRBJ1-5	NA	CASSFFGRGSNQPQHF	TGTGCCAGCAGTTTTTTCGGAAGGGGTAGCAATCAGCCCCAGCATTTT
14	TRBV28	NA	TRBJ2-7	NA	CASSPGTSLYEQYF	TGTGCCAGCAGCCCTGGGACAAGCCTCTACGAGCAGTACTTC
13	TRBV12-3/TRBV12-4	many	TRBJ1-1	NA	CASSPPENTEAFF	TGTGCCAGCAGTCCTCCAGAGAACACTGAAGCTTTCTTT